This is a list of T cell receptor beta chains from one sample in a study of cytotoxic CD8 clonotypes in ibrutinib-treated CLL. TCRdb's table, derived via immunoSEQ multiplex PCR, lists solely in-frame clones and lacks some. Of 50,000 or so clones listed, 57% are singletons. Sequenced material: PBMCs, taken after 24 months of ibrutinib treatment. All receptors derive from a human donor with chronic lymphocytic leukemia. Each CDR3 is given without its conserved first and last residue. The order of the fields is V gene, J gene, CDR3 protein.

V gene: TRBV7-8
J gene: TRBJ1-1
CDR3 protein: ASSPPTVMNTEAF

V gene: TRBV4-2
J gene: TRBJ1-5
CDR3 protein: ASSQEAMGNQPQH

V gene: TRBV13
J gene: TRBJ2-2
CDR3 protein: ASTERTGNTGELF

V gene: TRBV5-6
J gene: TRBJ1-1
CDR3 protein: ASSSVRGRE

V gene: TRBV5-1
J gene: TRBJ2-3
CDR3 protein: ASSPGSTADTQY

V gene: TRBV7-9
J gene: TRBJ1-6
CDR3 protein: ASSKGLNSPLH

V gene: TRBV11-3
J gene: TRBJ2-5
CDR3 protein: ASSSVGGDQETQY

V gene: TRBV4-1
J gene: TRBJ1-5
CDR3 protein: ASSQVPEGVGQPQH

V gene: TRBV6-1
J gene: TRBJ1-1
CDR3 protein: ASNPRGQGNTEAF

V gene: TRBV7-6
J gene: TRBJ2-3
CDR3 protein: ASSLMVSGAPGDTQY

V gene: TRBV6-1
J gene: TRBJ1-4
CDR3 protein: ASTDRGGEKLF

V gene: TRBV6-6
J gene: TRBJ2-5
CDR3 protein: ASTGQFQETQY

V gene: TRBV7-9
J gene: TRBJ2-1
CDR3 protein: ASSPSGTPFGEQF

V gene: TRBV5-6
J gene: TRBJ2-7
CDR3 protein: ASSLGGRGQY

V gene: TRBV5-1
J gene: TRBJ1-6
CDR3 protein: ASSLAGTGNSPLH

V gene: TRBV7-9
J gene: TRBJ2-3
CDR3 protein: ASSLGGIDTQY

V gene: TRBV7-8
J gene: TRBJ1-2
CDR3 protein: ASSLDDRDYGYT

V gene: TRBV14
J gene: TRBJ2-1
CDR3 protein: ASSQLAGGNEQF

V gene: TRBV10-3
J gene: TRBJ1-3
CDR3 protein: AISESRQGNTIY

V gene: TRBV5-6
J gene: TRBJ2-1
CDR3 protein: ASSSDRVYNEQF

V gene: TRBV6-5
J gene: TRBJ2-1
CDR3 protein: ASSEGPRGEQF

V gene: TRBV20-1
J gene: TRBJ2-7
CDR3 protein: SARTGDEQY

V gene: TRBV6-6
J gene: TRBJ2-2
CDR3 protein: ASSSSNTGELF

V gene: TRBV5-1
J gene: TRBJ1-4
CDR3 protein: ASRQDGLREKLF

V gene: TRBV5-1
J gene: TRBJ2-7
CDR3 protein: ASSLDTGRGDPY

V gene: TRBV19
J gene: TRBJ1-2
CDR3 protein: ASRRQGGDGYT

V gene: TRBV6-5
J gene: TRBJ2-5
CDR3 protein: ASSYGLAQY

V gene: TRBV11-2
J gene: TRBJ1-2
CDR3 protein: ASSSDAGTGVYGYT

V gene: TRBV5-1
J gene: TRBJ1-1
CDR3 protein: ASSYGNRNTEAF

V gene: TRBV5-1
J gene: TRBJ1-4
CDR3 protein: ASSRDAGGTNEKLF

V gene: TRBV15
J gene: TRBJ2-2
CDR3 protein: ATSSRTGGELF

V gene: TRBV7-9
J gene: TRBJ2-3
CDR3 protein: ASSPAGGFGDTQY

V gene: TRBV11-1
J gene: TRBJ1-1
CDR3 protein: ASSQGRTGFGAEAF

V gene: TRBV18
J gene: TRBJ1-1
CDR3 protein: ASSLQGGDTEAF

V gene: TRBV6-1
J gene: TRBJ1-2
CDR3 protein: ASGGAPSPGYT

V gene: TRBV5-1
J gene: TRBJ2-1
CDR3 protein: ASNWLGGNNEQF

V gene: TRBV12-5
J gene: TRBJ2-3
CDR3 protein: ASGSARTSGGNTDTQY

V gene: TRBV27
J gene: TRBJ2-7
CDR3 protein: ASSGPGSYEQY

V gene: TRBV5-8
J gene: TRBJ1-1
CDR3 protein: AGSGGGTEAF

V gene: TRBV5-4
J gene: TRBJ1-1
CDR3 protein: ASSQSALNTEAF

V gene: TRBV9
J gene: TRBJ2-7
CDR3 protein: ASSVGLAGEGEQY

V gene: TRBV7-8
J gene: TRBJ1-2
CDR3 protein: ASSLGDGKANYGYT

V gene: TRBV27
J gene: TRBJ1-1
CDR3 protein: ASSPQLYTEAF

V gene: TRBV5-1
J gene: TRBJ1-4
CDR3 protein: ASSLDGALNEKLF

V gene: TRBV6-5
J gene: TRBJ1-2
CDR3 protein: ASSYQGDGYT